This TCR beta chain was sequenced in a study of blood T cell repertoires in COVID-19. Study-wide context: The samples span acute and convalescent COVID-19 from the United States, Italy and Spain.

In the authors' methods: The assay estimated nucleated cells by amplifying reference gene primers. TCRdb's table, derived via immunoSEQ multiplex PCR, lists solely in-frame clones and lacks some. That table furnishes V, J and clone size, whereas the DNA furnished D and trimming. The sample lists tens of thousands of clones; approximately 80% were seen once. The sequence derives from a human donor in a cohort sampled during active or convalescent COVID-19. The sequencing input was peripheral blood.

CDR3 residues: CASSRDRDNQPQHF. The CDR3 nucleotides are TGTGCCAGCTCCCGGGACAGGGACAATCAGCCCCAGCATTTT. The chain employs TRBV18 and TRBJ1-5; 9 bases fit TRBD1. V shed 6 bases and J 3 bases; nucleotides not matched to a gene: 3. CDR1 and CDR2 (germline): KGHSH, LQKENI. The CDR3 runs 14 residues.